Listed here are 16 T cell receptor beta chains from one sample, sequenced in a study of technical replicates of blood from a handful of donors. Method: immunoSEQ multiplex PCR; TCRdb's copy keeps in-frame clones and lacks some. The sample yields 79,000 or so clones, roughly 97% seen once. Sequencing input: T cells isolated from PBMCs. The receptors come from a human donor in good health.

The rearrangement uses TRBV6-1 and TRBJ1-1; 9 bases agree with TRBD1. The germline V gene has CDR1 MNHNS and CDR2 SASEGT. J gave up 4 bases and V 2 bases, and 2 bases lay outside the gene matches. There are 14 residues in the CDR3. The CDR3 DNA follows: TGTGCCAGCAGTGAAACAGGGGGCATCACTGAAGCTTTCTTT. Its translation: CASSETGGITEAFF.

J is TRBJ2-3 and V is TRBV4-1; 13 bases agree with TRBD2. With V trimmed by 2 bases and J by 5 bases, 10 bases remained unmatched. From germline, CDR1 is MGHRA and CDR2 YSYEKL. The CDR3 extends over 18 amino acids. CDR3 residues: CASSQITSGRENGDTQYF. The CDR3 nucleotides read TGCGCCAGCAGCCAAATCACTAGCGGGAGGGAAAATGGAGATACGCAGTATTTT.

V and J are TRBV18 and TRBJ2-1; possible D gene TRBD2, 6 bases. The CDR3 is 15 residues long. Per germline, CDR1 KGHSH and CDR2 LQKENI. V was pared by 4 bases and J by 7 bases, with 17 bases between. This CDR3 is CASSQNRERGNEQFF. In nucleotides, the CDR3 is TGTGCCAGCTCACAAAACCGGGAGAGGGGAAATGAGCAGTTCTTC. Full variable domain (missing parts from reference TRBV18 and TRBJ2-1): NAGVMQNPRHLVRRRGQEARLRCSPMKGHSHVYWYRQLPEEGLKFMVYLQKENIIDESGMPKERFSAEFPKEGPSILRIQQVVRGDSAAYFCASSQNRERGNEQFFGPGTRLTVL.

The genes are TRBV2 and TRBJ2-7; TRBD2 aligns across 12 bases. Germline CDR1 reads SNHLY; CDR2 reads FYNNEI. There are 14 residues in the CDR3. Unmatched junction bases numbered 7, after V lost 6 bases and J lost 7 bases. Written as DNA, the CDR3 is TGTGCCAGCAGAGGACTAGCGGGAATGAGTGAGCAGTACTTC. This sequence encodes CASRGLAGMSEQYF.

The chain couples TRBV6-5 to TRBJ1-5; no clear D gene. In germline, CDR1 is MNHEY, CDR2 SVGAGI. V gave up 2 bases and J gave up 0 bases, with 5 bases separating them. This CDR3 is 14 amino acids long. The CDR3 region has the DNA TGTGCCAGCAGTTACACAGTTAGCAATCAGCCCCAGCATTTT. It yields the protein CASSYTVSNQPQHF.

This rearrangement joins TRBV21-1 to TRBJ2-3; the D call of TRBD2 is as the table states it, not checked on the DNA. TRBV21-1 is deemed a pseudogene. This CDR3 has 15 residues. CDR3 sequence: CASSKISGGTDTQYF. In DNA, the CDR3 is TGTGCCAGCAGCAAAATCTCGGGGGGGACAGATACGCAGTATTTT.

The CDR3 loop is CASSSPSTGPYEQYF. Written as DNA, the CDR3 is TGTGCCAGCAGTTCACCTTCGACAGGGCCTTACGAGCAGTACTTC. The gene calls are TRBV2 and TRBJ2-7; 7 nucleotides align to TRBD1. CDR3 length: 15 residues. The germline gives CDR1 SNHLY, CDR2 FYNNEI. V was pared by 5 bases and J by 4 bases, with 11 bases of the junction left unmatched.

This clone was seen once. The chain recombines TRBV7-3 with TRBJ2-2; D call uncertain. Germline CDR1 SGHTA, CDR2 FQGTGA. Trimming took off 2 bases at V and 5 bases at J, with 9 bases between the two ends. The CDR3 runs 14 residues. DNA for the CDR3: TGTGCCAGCAGCTTAGTTGGGCCGACCGGGGAGCTGTTTTTT. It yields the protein CASSLVGPTGELFF.

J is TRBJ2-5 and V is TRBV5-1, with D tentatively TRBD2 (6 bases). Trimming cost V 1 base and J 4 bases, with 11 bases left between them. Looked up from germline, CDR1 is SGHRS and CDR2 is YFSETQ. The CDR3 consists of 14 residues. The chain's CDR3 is CASSLNAGRETQYF. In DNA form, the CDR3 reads TGCGCCAGCAGCTTGAACGCGGGAAGAGAGACCCAGTACTTC.

The CDR3 DNA sequence: TGTGCCAGCAGCCTAGTGGGTAGACTAGCGGGATACAATGAGCAGTTCTTC. This gives the protein CASSLVGRLAGYNEQFF. V gene TRBV27 combines with J gene TRBJ2-1; 11 bases are a match to TRBD2. The CDR3 length is 17 residues. CDR1 MNHEY and CDR2 SMNVEV come from the germline V gene (reference sequence). V shed 6 bases, J shed 4 bases, and the junction held 11 bases outside the gene matches.

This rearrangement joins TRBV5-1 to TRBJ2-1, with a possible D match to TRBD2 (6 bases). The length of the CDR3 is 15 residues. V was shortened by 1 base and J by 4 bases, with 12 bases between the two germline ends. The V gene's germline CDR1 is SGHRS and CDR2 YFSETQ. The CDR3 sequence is CASSLFSGDYNEQFF. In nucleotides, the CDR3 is TGCGCCAGCAGCTTGTTTAGCGGAGATTACAATGAGCAGTTCTTC.

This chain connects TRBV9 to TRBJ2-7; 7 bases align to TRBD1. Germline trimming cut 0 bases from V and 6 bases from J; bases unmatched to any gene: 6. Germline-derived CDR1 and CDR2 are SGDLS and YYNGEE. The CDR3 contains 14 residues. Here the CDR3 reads CASSVEGTAGEQYF. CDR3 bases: TGTGCCAGCAGCGTAGAGGGGACAGCCGGCGAGCAGTACTTC.

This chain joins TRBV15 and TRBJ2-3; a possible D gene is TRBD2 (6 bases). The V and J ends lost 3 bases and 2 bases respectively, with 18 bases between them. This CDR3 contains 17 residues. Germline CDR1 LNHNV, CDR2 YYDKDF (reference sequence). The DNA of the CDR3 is TGTGCCACCAGCAGGGACTACCAGAGCCCCCACACAGATACGCAGTATTTT. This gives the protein CATSRDYQSPHTDTQYF.

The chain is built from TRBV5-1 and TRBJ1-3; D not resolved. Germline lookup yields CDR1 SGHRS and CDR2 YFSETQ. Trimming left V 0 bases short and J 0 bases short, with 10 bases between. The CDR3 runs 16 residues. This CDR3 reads CASSLAGSSSGNTIYF. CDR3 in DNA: TGCGCCAGCAGCTTGGCAGGATCGAGCTCTGGAAACACCATATATTTT.

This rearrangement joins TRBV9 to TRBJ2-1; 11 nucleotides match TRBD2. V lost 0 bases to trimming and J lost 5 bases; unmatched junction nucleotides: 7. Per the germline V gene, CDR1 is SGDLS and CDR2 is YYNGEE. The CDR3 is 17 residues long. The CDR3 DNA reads TGTGCCAGCAGCGTAGGAGCTGTAGCGGGAGGGCACAATGAGCAGTTCTTC. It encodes CASSVGAVAGGHNEQFF.

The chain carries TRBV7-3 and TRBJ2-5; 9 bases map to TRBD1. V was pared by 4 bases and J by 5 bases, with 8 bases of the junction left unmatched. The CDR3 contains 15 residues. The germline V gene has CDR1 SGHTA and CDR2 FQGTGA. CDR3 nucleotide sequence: TGTGCCAGCAGCTCGGGACAGGGCCGAGGGGAGACCCAGTACTTC. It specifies CASSSGQGRGETQYF.